Here is one T cell receptor beta chain with its context. The antigen remains undetermined. This specimen comes from a study of cytomegalovirus exposure and HLA in healthy donors. Whole-study findings and limits: Cytomegalovirus-associated TCR beta chains were listed, numbering 150 to 200. It was found in a later analysis that first-cohort TCR clusters tended to co-occur in the 100 to 150 validation repertoires. The classifier was said to identify cytomegalovirus status with high specificity and sensitivity.

The donors were part of the roughly 130-subject validation cohort, which stood apart from the approximately 670-subject first cohort. Method: immunoSEQ multiplex PCR; TCRdb's copy keeps in-frame clones and lacks some. The sample includes roughly 130,000 clones, roughly 86% of them seen just once. The germline gives CDR1 SGHRS, CDR2 YFSETQ. The CDR3 runs 15 residues. V lost 0 bases and J lost 8, with 17 bases in between. The sequenced sample consisted of PBMCs. The sequence was collected from a man aged 30-40 years in good health and CMV-seronegative. The chain uses TRBV5-1 and TRBJ1-2, with a weak D call TRBD1 (5 bases). The CDR3 here is CASSLAVSTSGGYTF. CDR3 nucleotide sequence: TGCGCCAGCAGCTTGGCGGTCAGCACCTCAGGGGGCTACACCTTC.